This entry features one TCR beta chain sequence. Trimming removed 1 base from V and 0 bases from J, with 3 bases in between. CDR1 SEHNR and CDR2 FQNEAQ come from the germline V gene (reference sequence). The CDR3 is made up of 13 amino acids. These data are taken from a study of OX40 agonist ivuxolimab in advanced cancers. The investigators sampled blood at baseline, at cycle 4 day 1, and at cycle 7 day 1. TCRdb keeps only in-frame clones here, not all; method: immunoSEQ multiplex PCR. This sample has 80,000 to 95,000 clones, with 91% found just once. This TCR was recovered from an adult with an advanced solid tumor such as melanoma, head and neck, liver or kidney cancer. The sample here was CD4+ or CD8+ T cells sorted from blood, taken in a trial of the OX40 agonist ivuxolimab. The chain combines TRBV7-9 with TRBJ1-2; no firm D call. The CDR3 DNA reads TGTGCCAGCAGCTTAGGGCCTAACTATGGCTACACCTTC. Its translation: CASSLGPNYGYTF.